This is a list of T cell receptor beta chains from one sample in a study of T cell responses to AZD1222 COVID-19 vaccine. Sequencing was performed with immunoSEQ multiplex PCR; in TCRdb, only in-frame clones are kept and a portion is missing. The profile covers 150,000 to 200,000 clones, with just under 95% appearing a single time and around 0.9% taken by the ten largest. Here the sequenced sample was peripheral blood, taken on day 0 of AZD1222 vaccination. The receptors originated from an adult in good health. Each CDR3 is given with its conserved first and last residue. D genes are given only for firm matches. Part of the rows lack a size; the others show once, few, many or a class for expanded clones.

j_gene: TRBJ1-2
d_gene: NA
v_gene: TRBV20-1
abundance: NA
CDR3nt: TGCAGTGCCAGGGAAGGCGGCTACACCTTC
CDR3aa: CSAREGGYTF

j_gene: TRBJ1-1
d_gene: NA
v_gene: TRBV4-1
abundance: NA
CDR3nt: TGCGCCAGCAGCCAAGATCTTGCCCAAAGCGGGGCTTTCTTT
CDR3aa: CASSQDLAQSGAFF

j_gene: TRBJ2-7
d_gene: TRBD1
v_gene: TRBV6-5
abundance: NA
CDR3nt: TGTGCCAGCAGTCCATACAGGGGGCCTTCCTACGAGCAGTACTTC
CDR3aa: CASSPYRGPSYEQYF

j_gene: TRBJ1-1
d_gene: TRBD1
v_gene: TRBV9
abundance: NA
CDR3nt: TGTGCCAGCAGCGAGGGACAGGGGCACGCTTTCTTT
CDR3aa: CASSEGQGHAFF

j_gene: TRBJ1-5
d_gene: TRBD1
v_gene: TRBV4-2
abundance: NA
CDR3nt: TGTGCCAGCAGCCAACCAACCGGGACAGGGATCGGGCATCAGCCCCAGCATTTT
CDR3aa: CASSQPTGTGIGHQPQHF

j_gene: TRBJ2-5
d_gene: NA
v_gene: TRBV15
abundance: NA
CDR3nt: TGTGCCACCAGCACTAACCCGCAAGAGACCCAGTACTTC
CDR3aa: CATSTNPQETQYF

j_gene: TRBJ1-2
d_gene: NA
v_gene: TRBV7-2
abundance: NA
CDR3nt: TGTGCCAGCAGCTCCCGGACGGTAAAGAACTATGGCTACACCTTC
CDR3aa: CASSSRTVKNYGYTF

j_gene: TRBJ2-5
d_gene: NA
v_gene: TRBV3-1/TRBV3-2
abundance: NA
CDR3nt: TGTGCCAGCAGCCAGCTCAGGGGTGAGACCCAGTACTTC
CDR3aa: CASSQLRGETQYF

j_gene: TRBJ1-3
d_gene: TRBD1
v_gene: TRBV30
abundance: NA
CDR3nt: TGTGCCTGGAGTGAGGGACAGCCATCTGGAAACACCATATATTTT
CDR3aa: CAWSEGQPSGNTIYF

j_gene: TRBJ1-2
d_gene: NA
v_gene: TRBV19
abundance: NA
CDR3nt: TGTGCCAGTAGTGCCCGCATTCGCAACTATGGCTACACCTTC
CDR3aa: CASSARIRNYGYTF

j_gene: TRBJ1-2
d_gene: NA
v_gene: TRBV11-2
abundance: NA
CDR3nt: TGTGCCAGCAGCAACCCCTTCCTGGACAGTCAGGGCTACACCTTC
CDR3aa: CASSNPFLDSQGYTF

j_gene: TRBJ2-6
d_gene: TRBD1
v_gene: TRBV4-3
abundance: NA
CDR3nt: TGCGCCAGCAGCCAAGATAGTACCCGGGACAGGGGGGCTGGGGCCAACGTCCTGACTTTC
CDR3aa: CASSQDSTRDRGAGANVLTF

j_gene: TRBJ2-3
d_gene: TRBD1
v_gene: TRBV11-3
abundance: NA
CDR3nt: TGTGCCAGCAGCCCGTCCGGACAGGGAGACACAGATACGCAGTATTTT
CDR3aa: CASSPSGQGDTDTQYF

j_gene: TRBJ1-4
d_gene: NA
v_gene: TRBV28
abundance: once
CDR3nt: TGTGCCAGCAGCCAGGAGGTTGCTAATGAAAAACTGTTTTTT
CDR3aa: CASSQEVANEKLFF

j_gene: TRBJ1-4
d_gene: NA
v_gene: TRBV29-1
abundance: NA
CDR3nt: TGCAGCGTTTCGGGGCGGAGTAATGAAAAACTGTTTTTT
CDR3aa: CSVSGRSNEKLFF

j_gene: TRBJ1-1
d_gene: NA
v_gene: TRBV6-5
abundance: once
CDR3nt: TGTGCCAGCAGTTACTCTGGGATGATGAACACTGAAGCTTTCTTT
CDR3aa: CASSYSGMMNTEAFF

j_gene: TRBJ1-2
d_gene: NA
v_gene: TRBV7-9
abundance: NA
CDR3nt: TGTGCCAGCAGCTGGCTAGCGGCGGATGGCTACACCTTC
CDR3aa: CASSWLAADGYTF

j_gene: TRBJ1-2
d_gene: TRBD1
v_gene: TRBV3-1/TRBV3-2
abundance: NA
CDR3nt: TGTGCCAGCAGCCCCGCCGGGACAGAGGACTATGGCTACACCTTC
CDR3aa: CASSPAGTEDYGYTF

j_gene: TRBJ1-1
d_gene: NA
v_gene: TRBV5-1
abundance: NA
CDR3nt: TGCGCCAGCAGCCTGATAAATACCAGGGACGTAGAAGCTTTCTTT
CDR3aa: CASSLINTRDVEAFF

j_gene: TRBJ1-6
d_gene: NA
v_gene: TRBV7-9
abundance: NA
CDR3nt: TGTGCCAGCAGCTTAGAAGGCGAGCTTTCACCCCTCCACTTT
CDR3aa: CASSLEGELSPLHF

j_gene: TRBJ1-5
d_gene: NA
v_gene: TRBV24-1
abundance: NA
CDR3nt: TGTGCCACCAGTGACGCCAGGGGCCCTCAGCCCCAGCATTTT
CDR3aa: CATSDARGPQPQHF

j_gene: TRBJ1-4
d_gene: NA
v_gene: TRBV19
abundance: NA
CDR3nt: TGTGCCAGTAGTATAAACGCCGAAAAACTGTTTTTT
CDR3aa: CASSINAEKLFF